This T cell receptor (beta chain) was captured by sequencing in a study of identifying expanded T cells in peripheral blood. Study-level results: Technical replicates showed about 1.1 changed clones; about 2 weeks about 16; four weeks 19.

Measured with immunoSEQ multiplex PCR; TCRdb has only the in-frame clones, and not every one. The table has about 52,000 clones, roughly 82% seen once. With regard to this clone: The antigen remains undetermined.

The germline V gene encodes CDR1 LNHDA and CDR2 SQIVND (reference sequence). Trimming stripped 3 bases from V and 1 base from J, with 11 bases between. The CDR3 consists of 15 residues. The sequence was collected from a person aged 18 to 75 in good health. The sequenced sample was blood. The V gene is TRBV19, the J gene TRBJ2-3; D unresolved. The CDR3 DNA reads as TGTGCCAGTAGTATCGCCAACTACCGCACAGATACGCAGTATTTT. Amino acid sequence: CASSIANYRTDTQYF.